This TCR beta chain was sequenced during a study of prognosis after radiotherapy for stage I lung cancer. Study information: Stage I non-small cell lung cancer patients were enrolled between 2018 and 2019. The study included fourteen patients with newly diagnosed primary stage I lung tumors and several with oligometastatic NSCLC after surgical resection of the primary tumor.

The TCR beta CDR3 region was amplified from genomic DNA, with two rounds of multiplex PCR being used for the amplification. Primers specific to each TRBV and TRBJ gene were used in first-round PCR. Second-round PCR employed universal primers. TCRdb re-analysed the multiplex PCR reads in MiXCR, keeping a single row per CDR3 protein. The sample records about 18,000 distinct CDR3 sequences, roughly two fifths being singletons. J was trimmed by 0 bases and V by 10 bases; bases with no gene match: 8. The CDR3 is 14 residues long. Germline V lookup: CDR1 MDHEN, CDR2 SYDVKM. The source is a donor aged 50 or older with non-small cell lung cancer. The genes are TRBV28 and TRBJ2-7, with 8 bases lining up with TRBD2. The sample consisted of PBMCs, taken before or after stereotactic body radiation therapy (not recorded which). CDR3 region: CATETGRVSYEQYF. The DNA for the CDR3 is TGTGCCACCGAAACCGGGAGGGTCTCCTACGAGCAGTACTTC.